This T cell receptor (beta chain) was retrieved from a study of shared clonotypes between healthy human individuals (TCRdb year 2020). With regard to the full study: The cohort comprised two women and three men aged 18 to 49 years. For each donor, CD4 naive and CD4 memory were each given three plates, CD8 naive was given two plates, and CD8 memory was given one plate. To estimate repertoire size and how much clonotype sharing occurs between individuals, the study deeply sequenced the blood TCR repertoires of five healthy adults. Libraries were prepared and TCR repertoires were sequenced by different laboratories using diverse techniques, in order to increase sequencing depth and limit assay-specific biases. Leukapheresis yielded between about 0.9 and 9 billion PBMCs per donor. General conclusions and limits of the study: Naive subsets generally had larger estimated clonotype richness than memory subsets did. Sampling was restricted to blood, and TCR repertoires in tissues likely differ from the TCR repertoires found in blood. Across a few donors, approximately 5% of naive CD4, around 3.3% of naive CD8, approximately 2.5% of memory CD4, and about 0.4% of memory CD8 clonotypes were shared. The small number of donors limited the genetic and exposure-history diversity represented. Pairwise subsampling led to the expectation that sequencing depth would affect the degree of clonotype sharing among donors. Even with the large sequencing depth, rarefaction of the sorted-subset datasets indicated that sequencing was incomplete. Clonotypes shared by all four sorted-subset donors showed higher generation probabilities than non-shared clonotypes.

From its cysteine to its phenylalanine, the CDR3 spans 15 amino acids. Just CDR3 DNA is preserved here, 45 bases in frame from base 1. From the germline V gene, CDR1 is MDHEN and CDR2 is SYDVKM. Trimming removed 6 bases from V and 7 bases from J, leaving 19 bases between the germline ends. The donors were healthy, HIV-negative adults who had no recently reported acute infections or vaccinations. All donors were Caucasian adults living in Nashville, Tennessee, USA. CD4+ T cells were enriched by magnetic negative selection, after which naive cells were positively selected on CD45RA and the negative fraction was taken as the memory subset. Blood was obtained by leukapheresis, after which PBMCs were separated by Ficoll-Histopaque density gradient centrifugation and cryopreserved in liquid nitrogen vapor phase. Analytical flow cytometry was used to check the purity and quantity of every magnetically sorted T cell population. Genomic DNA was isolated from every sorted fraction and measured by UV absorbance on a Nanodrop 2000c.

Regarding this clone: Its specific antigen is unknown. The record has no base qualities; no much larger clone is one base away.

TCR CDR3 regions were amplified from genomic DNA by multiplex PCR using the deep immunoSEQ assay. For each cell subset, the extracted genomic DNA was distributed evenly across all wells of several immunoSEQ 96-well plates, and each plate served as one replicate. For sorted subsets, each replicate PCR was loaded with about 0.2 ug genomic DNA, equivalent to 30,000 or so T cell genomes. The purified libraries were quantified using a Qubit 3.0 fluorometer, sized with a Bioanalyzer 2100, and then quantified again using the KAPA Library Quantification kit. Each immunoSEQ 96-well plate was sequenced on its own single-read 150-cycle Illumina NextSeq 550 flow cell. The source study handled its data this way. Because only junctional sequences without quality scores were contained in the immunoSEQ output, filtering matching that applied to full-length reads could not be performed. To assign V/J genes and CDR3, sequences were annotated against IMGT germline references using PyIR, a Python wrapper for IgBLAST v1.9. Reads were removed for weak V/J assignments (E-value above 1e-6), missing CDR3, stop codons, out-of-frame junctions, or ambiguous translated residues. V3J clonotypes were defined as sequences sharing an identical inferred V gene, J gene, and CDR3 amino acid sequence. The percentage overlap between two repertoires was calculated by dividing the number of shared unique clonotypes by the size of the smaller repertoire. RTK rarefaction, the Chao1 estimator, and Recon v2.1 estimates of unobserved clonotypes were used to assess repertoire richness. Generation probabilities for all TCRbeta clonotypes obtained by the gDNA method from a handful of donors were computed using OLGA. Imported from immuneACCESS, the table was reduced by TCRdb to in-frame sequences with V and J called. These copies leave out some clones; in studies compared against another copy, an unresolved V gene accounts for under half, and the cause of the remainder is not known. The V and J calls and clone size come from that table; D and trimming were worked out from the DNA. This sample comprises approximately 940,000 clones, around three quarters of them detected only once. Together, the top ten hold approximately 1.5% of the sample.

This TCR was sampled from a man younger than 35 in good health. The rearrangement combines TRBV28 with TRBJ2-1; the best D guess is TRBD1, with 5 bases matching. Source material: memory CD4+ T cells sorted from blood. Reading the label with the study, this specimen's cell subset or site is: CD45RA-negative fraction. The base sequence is TGTGCCAGCAGCCCTCTCGTGCGGACAATGAATGAGCAGTTCTTC. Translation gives CASSPLVRTMNEQFF.